A selection of T cell receptor beta chains follows, all from one sample in a study of tumor-infiltrating lymphocytes in primary liver carcinoma. One entry per CDR3 protein results from TCRdb running MiXCR on the multiplex PCR reads. The sample lists about 99,000 distinct CDR3 sequences; almost 70% were seen once. The sequenced sample was liver tumor tissue from sampling region 5. The receptors come from a woman aged 55-69 years with primary liver carcinoma and hepatitis B virus infection. Both conserved end residues are part of each CDR3. D genes are given only for firm matches. The size field is filled for only some rows; it gives once, few, many or a size class.

j_call clone_size v_call d_call cdr3_aa cdr3_nt
TRBJ2-1 many TRBV29-1 NA CSLTLAEGRYNEQFF TGCAGCCTCACCCTGGCGGAGGGGAGATACAATGAGCAGTTCTTC
TRBJ2-5 NA TRBV29-1 TRBD2 CSVEVPETSGRAAGDQYF TGCAGCGTTGAAGTCCCCGAGACTAGCGGGAGGGCTGCAGGCGATCAGTACTTC
TRBJ2-2 NA TRBV20-1 NA CSATPGEGDAGELFF TGCAGTGCCACCCCGGGGGAGGGGGACGCCGGGGAGCTGTTTTTT
TRBJ1-6 NA TRBV28 NA CASSLCQGHSSPLHF TGTGCCAGCAGTTTATGTCAGGGGCATAGTTCACCCCTCCACTTT
TRBJ2-7 NA TRBV12-3/TRBV12-4 NA CVGSLGREQYF TGTGTCGGCAGTTTAGGGCGGGAGCAGTACTTC
TRBJ2-1 many TRBV5-4 NA CASSHHGVSYNEQFF TGTGCCAGCAGCCACCACGGGGTCTCCTACAATGAGCAGTTCTTC
TRBJ2-7 NA TRBV28 TRBD2 CASRALGLAGGQYF TGTGCTAGCAGAGCCTTGGGACTAGCGGGAGGGCAGTACTTC
TRBJ2-2 NA TRBV11-3 NA CASSLDKGNTGELLF TGTGCCAGCAGCTTAGATAAAGGGAACACTGGGGAGCTGTTATTT
TRBJ2-3 NA TRBV6-5 NA CASSSGTPTDTKYF TGTGCCAGCAGTTCCGGGACACCCACAGATACGAAATACTTT
TRBJ2-1 NA TRBV5-4 TRBD2 CASSLKPAGGYNEHFF TGTGCCAGCAGCTTGAAGCCGGCGGGAGGGTACAATGAGCATTTCTTC
TRBJ1-4 many TRBV10-3 NA CAISESFPYELFF TGTGCCATCAGTGAGTCATTCCCGTATGAACTGTTTTTT
TRBJ2-3 NA TRBV11-2 TRBD2 CASSSGLAGLGVFADTQYF TGTGCCAGCAGCTCTGGACTAGCGGGACTTGGGGTTTTCGCAGATACGCAGTATTTT
TRBJ2-5 few TRBV20-1 NA CSVSHPGRNQETQYF TGCAGTGTTAGCCACCCCGGACGTAACCAAGAGACCCAGTACTTC
TRBJ2-7 NA TRBV11-2 NA CAGSRIGDSYEQYF TGTGCCGGCAGCAGGATAGGGGATAGCTACGAGCAGTACTTC
TRBJ1-2 NA TRBV12-3/TRBV12-4 NA CASSPIIPGGYTF TGTGCCAGCAGTCCTATCATCCCTGGGGGTTACACCTTC
TRBJ2-3 NA TRBV4-2 TRBD2 CASSQLGLAAANSDTQYF TGTGCCAGCAGCCAATTAGGGCTAGCGGCAGCTAACTCAGATACGCAGTATTTT
TRBJ2-3 NA TRBV6-5 NA CASSFAWSSADTQYF TGTGCCAGCAGTTTCGCCTGGAGTTCGGCAGATACGCAGTATTTT
TRBJ2-1 NA TRBV11-2 TRBD2 CASSRTSGGEQFF TGTGCCAGCAGCCGGACTAGTGGTGGCGAGCAGTTCTTC
TRBJ2-1 NA TRBV11-3 NA CASSLGRREWGVDELFF TGTGCTAGCAGCTTAGGTCGGAGGGAGTGGGGTGTCGATGAGCTGTTCTTC
TRBJ1-4 many TRBV6-5 NA CASRRNEKLFF TGTGCCAGCAGGCGGAATGAAAAACTGTTTTTT
TRBJ1-5 NA TRBV6-5 TRBD1 CASSSDRFAGRPQHF TGTGCCAGCAGTTCGGACAGGTTTGCGGGTCGGCCCCAGCATTTT
TRBJ2-5 NA TRBV4-1 TRBD1 CASIRTRQGAETQYF TGCGCCAGCATCCGAACGCGACAGGGGGCCGAGACCCAGTACTTC
TRBJ2-3 NA TRBV11-2 NA CASSLGLPTNTQYF TGTGCCAGCAGCCTGGGACTCCCCACGAATACCCAGTATTTT
TRBJ2-3 NA TRBV11-1 NA CASSLGGRTCMSDTQYF TGTGCCAGCAGCTTAGGGGGACGAACGTGCATGTCAGATACGCAGTATTTT
TRBJ1-1 NA TRBV29-1 NA CSVGTRQSLNTEAFF TGCAGCGTTGGCACGAGACAGAGCCTGAACACTGAGGCTTTCTTT
TRBJ2-7 NA TRBV12-3/TRBV12-4 NA CASSPGVSSEQYF TGTGCCAGCAGTCCCGGGGTCTCCTCGGAGCAGTACTTC
TRBJ2-6 NA TRBV19 NA CASVPTAQGAKVLTF TGTGCCAGTGTACCGACGGCGCAAGGGGCCAAGGTCCTGACTTTC
TRBJ1-1 NA TRBV4-1 NA CASSRTWGTDTEAFF TGCGCCAGCAGCCGTACATGGGGGACGGACACTGAAGCCTTCTTT
TRBJ2-3 NA TRBV29-1 TRBD2 CSVEGGLAGGGGDMQYF TGCAGCGTTGAAGGGGGGCTAGCGGGAGGAGGAGGAGATATGCAGTATTTT
TRBJ2-5 few TRBV11-2 NA CASSAGLGETQYF TGTGCCAGCAGCGCAGGGTTGGGGGAGACCCAGTACTTC
TRBJ2-2 NA TRBV7-9 NA CASRRSGNTGDLFF TGTGCCAGCAGGCGTAGCGGAAACACCGGGGATCTGTTTTTT
TRBJ2-3 few TRBV29-1 TRBD1 CSVADRGRVYF TGCAGCGTGGCTGACAGGGGGAGAGTGTACTTT
TRBJ2-1 NA TRBV11-3 NA CASSTPGDSNHNEQFF TGTGCCAGCAGCACCCCCGGAGATTCCAATCACAATGAGCAGTTCTTC
TRBJ2-1 once TRBV11-3 NA CAGSLGTSGKLEQFF TGTGCCGGCAGCTTAGGAACTAGTGGGAAGCTTGAGCAATTCTTC
TRBJ2-5 NA TRBV29-1 TRBD2 CDVVFWAGVNQETQYF TGCGACGTTGTGTTTTGGGCGGGAGTTAACCAAGAGACCCAGTACTTC
TRBJ2-7 NA TRBV4-1 NA CTSSPKRGPRSYEQYF TGCACCAGCAGCCCGAAGAGGGGCCCGAGATCCTACGAGCAGTACTTC
TRBJ2-5 NA TRBV29-1 TRBD2 CRAGTTQETQYF TGCAGAGCGGGGACGACTCAAGAGACCCAGTACTTC
TRBJ1-1 NA TRBV6-5 NA CASTATWVASTFF TGCGCCAGCACCGCCACATGGGTAGCTTCGACTTTCTTT
TRBJ2-1 NA TRBV6-2/TRBV6-3 NA CASSGTGSSYYNEQSF TGTGCCAGCAGTGGGACCGGGAGTAGCTACTACAATGAGCAGTCCTTC
TRBJ2-7 NA TRBV5-6 NA CASSTLVSSFSGLRYEQYF TGTGCCAGCAGCACTCTGGTCTCGTCCTTCTCGGGACTCCGCTACGAGCAGTACTTC
TRBJ1-1 NA TRBV7-8 NA CASSLRGGNSEAFF TGTGCCAGCAGCTTACGGGGTGGGAACAGTGAAGCTTTCTTT
TRBJ2-1 NA TRBV11-2 NA CASSLRHYNELFF TGTGCCAGCAGCTTAAGGCACTACAATGAGCTGTTCTTC